This T cell receptor beta chain comes out of a study of cytomegalovirus exposure and HLA in healthy donors. The PCR was carried out with 60 Vbeta primers and 13 Jbeta primers. Repertoires were generated with immunoSEQ multiplex PCR, while TCRdb's copy carries only in-frame clones and drops some. This table holds roughly 150,000 clones, roughly 80% found once. The count of this clone is one. The antigen is not known. Study-wide results and limits: According to a later analysis, most TCR beta chains associated with CMV appeared HLA-restricted. Within the data, a cluster of highly shared sequence variants was likely a sequencing artifact.

After removal of 3 bases from V and 4 bases from J, the junction contained 6 bases not matched to a gene. This CDR3 comprises 16 residues. Per germline, CDR1 ENHRY and CDR2 SYGVKD. This receptor was obtained from a male donor in good health and CMV-seronegative. The chain joins TRBV10-3 to TRBJ1-5, with 10 bases matching TRBD1. Sequenced material: PBMCs. The CDR3, as DNA: TGTGCCATCAGTGAAACCGGGACAGGGGTGAATCAGCCCCAGCATTTT. This codes for CAISETGTGVNQPQHF.